This passage covers 21 T cell receptor beta chains from one sample sequenced in a study of blood T cell repertoires in COVID-19. Repertoires were generated with immunoSEQ multiplex PCR, while TCRdb's copy carries only in-frame clones and drops some. The table lists 200,000 or so clones, roughly nine tenths of them singletons. Sequencing was performed on peripheral blood. The receptors derive from a man in his 70s with active or convalescent COVID-19.

This chain joins TRBV7-9 and TRBJ1-5; D not certain. From germline, CDR1 is SEHNR and CDR2 FQNEAQ (reference sequence). V gave up 3 bases and J gave up 5 bases, with 5 bases separating them. CDR3 length: 12 residues. CDR3 residues: CASSFNHQPQHF. Here the CDR3 DNA reads TGTGCCAGCAGCTTCAATCATCAGCCCCAGCATTTT.

The chain has TRBV6-5 and TRBJ2-1; maybe TRBD2 (5 bases). Looked up from germline, CDR1 is MNHEY and CDR2 is SVGAGI. The length of the CDR3 is 12 residues. The ends were cut back, 4 bases at V and 9 bases at J, with 10 bases in the middle. The CDR3 loop reads CASSSPGSEQFF. CDR3 in DNA: TGTGCCAGCAGTTCCCCGGGATCTGAGCAGTTCTTC.

This sequence joins TRBV7-2 and TRBJ1-6, with 11 bases aligning to TRBD1. The CDR3 length is 15 residues. Losses at the gene ends were 7 bases for V and 7 bases for J; bases not matched to a gene: 6. In germline, CDR1 is SGHTA, CDR2 FQGNSA. The CDR3 DNA reads TGTGCCAGCACCCAGGACAGGGGGCTAAATTCACCCCTCCACTTT. Translation gives CASTQDRGLNSPLHF.

This chain links TRBV9 with TRBJ1-2; 7 nucleotides agree with TRBD1. Germline V CDR1 and CDR2: SGDLS, YYNGEE. This CDR3 spans 16 amino acids. Trimming took 2 bases from V and 3 from J; bases not matched to a gene: 10. The CDR3 loop reads CASSVGGTASDYGYTF. The DNA for the CDR3 is TGTGCCAGCAGCGTCGGTGGGACAGCTTCCGACTATGGCTACACCTTC.

V is TRBV19 and J is TRBJ1-1; D gene unclear. CDR1 is LNHDA and CDR2 is SQIVND in the germline V gene (reference sequence). The CDR3 has 13 residues. V was pared by 5 bases and J by 1 base, with 8 bases between. The CDR3 loop reads CASSEGRNTEAFF. The CDR3, as DNA: TGTGCCAGTAGTGAGGGCCGGAACACTGAAGCTTTCTTT.

V and J are TRBV5-1 and TRBJ2-2; no clear D gene. Germline V lookup: CDR1 SGHRS, CDR2 YFSETQ. Trimming removed 4 bases from V and 2 bases from J, with 12 bases in between. CDR3 size: 15 residues. CDR3: CASSPNNRNTGELFF. The CDR3 region has the DNA TGCGCCAGCAGCCCCAATAACAGAAACACCGGGGAGCTGTTTTTT.

The chain joins TRBV5-4 to TRBJ1-3; the D gene is possibly TRBD1 (5 bases). Trimming removed 2 bases from V and 0 bases from J, with 12 bases in between. There are 16 residues in the CDR3. The germline V gene has CDR1 SGHNT and CDR2 YYREEE (reference sequence). CDR3 amino acids: CASSFGLGASGNTIYF. The CDR3, as DNA: TGTGCCAGCAGCTTCGGGCTAGGGGCCTCTGGAAACACCATATATTTT.

J is TRBJ1-2 and V is TRBV24-1; possibly TRBD1 for D (6 bases). The CDR3 spans 14 residues. Per the germline V gene, CDR1 is KGHDR and CDR2 is SFDVKD. V lost 4 bases, J lost 2 bases, and 10 bases lay in between. The DNA for the CDR3 is TGTGCCACCAGTGAGGCAGGGGCAAACTATGGCTACACCTTC. It encodes CATSEAGANYGYTF.

This clone was counted a single time. The rearrangement joins TRBV4-1 to TRBJ1-4; TRBD1 agrees at 7 bases. In germline, CDR1 is MGHRA, CDR2 YSYEKL. V shed 0 bases, J shed 2 bases, and the junction held 3 bases outside the gene matches. This CDR3 comprises 16 residues. Written as DNA, the CDR3 is TGCGCCAGCAGCCAAGATCTCAGGGGGACTAATGAAAAACTGTTTTTT. Residues: CASSQDLRGTNEKLFF.

The V gene is TRBV4-3, the J gene TRBJ1-2; 9 bases map to TRBD1. This CDR3 has 14 amino acids. The germline V gene has CDR1 LGHNA and CDR2 YSLEER. With 5 bases clipped from V and 8 bases from J, the junction kept 9 bases outside the gene matches. CDR3 amino acids: CASSDDRGLRGYTF. CDR3 DNA sequence: TGCGCCAGCAGCGACGACAGGGGGTTGCGGGGCTACACCTTC.

In nucleotides, the CDR3 is TGTGCCAGCAGCTTATTGCCAGGCGAGGGCTACGAGCAGTACTTC. This translates into CASSLLPGEGYEQYF. The chain combines TRBV7-2 with TRBJ2-7, with D possibly being TRBD2 (5 bases). Germline CDR1 reads SGHTA; CDR2 reads FQGNSA. This CDR3 contains 15 residues. The germline V and J ends were trimmed by 2 bases and 3 bases, with 14 bases remaining between them.

This chain links TRBV19 with TRBJ2-7; 9 nucleotides align to TRBD1. The CDR3 is 16 amino acids. Trimming cost V 4 bases and J 7 bases; bases outside gene matches: 14. Germline CDR1 and CDR2: LNHDA and SQIVND (reference sequence). CDR3 residues: CASSKNSGTGKAEQYF. The CDR3 nucleotides read TGTGCCAGTAGTAAGAACTCCGGGACAGGGAAAGCAGAGCAGTACTTC.

This chain joins TRBV3-1 (or the pseudogene TRBV3-2) and TRBJ1-3; 9 nucleotides match TRBD1. Germline values: CDR1 LGHDT, CDR2 YNNKEL (reference sequence). CDR3 length: 15 amino acids. J lost 6 bases, V lost 1 base, and 4 bases had no gene match. The CDR3 region is CASSQGDRVKNTIYF. The DNA of the CDR3 is TGTGCCAGCAGCCAAGGGGACAGGGTGAAAAACACCATATATTTT.

This chain connects TRBV9 to TRBJ2-5; 7 positions match TRBD2. Unmatched junction bases numbered 6, after V lost 0 bases and J lost 4 bases. The CDR3 extends over 15 amino acids. Germline-derived CDR1 and CDR2 are SGDLS and YYNGEE. The CDR3 protein is CASSVDGGVGETQYF. DNA of the CDR3: TGTGCCAGCAGCGTAGATGGGGGGGTTGGAGAGACCCAGTACTTC.

This clone was recorded a few times. The V and J genes are TRBV6-5 and TRBJ1-1; D perhaps matches TRBD1 (5 bases). The CDR3 has 14 residues. V was shortened by 8 bases and J by 3 bases, with 16 bases between the two germline ends. In germline, CDR1 is MNHEY, CDR2 SVGAGI. Here the CDR3 DNA reads TGTGCCAGCCGCCGGGGGACCCTCGACACTGAAGCTTTCTTT. Amino acid sequence: CASRRGTLDTEAFF.

The V call is TRBV6-4, the J call TRBJ2-2; 8 bases are shared with TRBD1. Germline CDR1 is MRHNA and CDR2 is SNTAGT. The CDR3 has 16 residues. V dropped 7 bases and J dropped 1; count of bases not matched to a gene: 8. In DNA, the CDR3 is TGTGCCAGCAATAGGACCGGACAGGGGAACACCGGGGAGCTGTTTTTT. It encodes CASNRTGQGNTGELFF.

This chain links TRBV19 with TRBJ1-1; D not certain. Per the germline V gene, CDR1 is LNHDA and CDR2 is SQIVND (reference sequence). CDR3 length equals 13 residues. The V end lost 3 bases, the J end lost 7 bases, and 12 bases lay between the germline ends. The CDR3 is CASSIAAFGEAFF. CDR3 coding DNA: TGTGCCAGTAGTATTGCGGCCTTCGGTGAAGCTTTCTTT.

V is TRBV6-5 and J is TRBJ2-3; 7 positions match TRBD1. With V trimmed by 2 bases and J by 4 bases, 3 bases remained unmatched. The CDR3 totals 14 residues. Germline CDR1 and CDR2: MNHEY and SVGAGI. This CDR3 is CASSYGQGADTQYF. The DNA for the CDR3 is TGTGCCAGCAGTTACGGGCAGGGGGCAGATACGCAGTATTTT.

The V and J genes are TRBV15 and TRBJ2-7; 9 bases are a match to TRBD2. CDR1 and CDR2 from the germline V gene are LNHNV and YYDKDF (reference sequence). The CDR3 has 14 amino acids. V shed 4 bases, J shed 4 bases, and the junction held 5 bases outside the gene matches. The CDR3 nucleotides are TGTGCCACCAGCAAGGCGGGGGGGGGATACGAGCAGTACTTC. Translated: CATSKAGGGYEQYF.

This clone was picked up a small number of times. The gene calls are TRBV7-2 and TRBJ2-7, with D possibly matching TRBD1 (6 bases). The CDR3 sequence is 12 residues long. Between the trimmed V and J ends, which lost 7 bases and 4 bases, there was a span of 11 bases. The germline V gene has CDR1 SGHTA and CDR2 FQGNSA. The CDR3 DNA reads TGTGCCAGCACAGGGGATTTATACGAGCAGTACTTC. This codes for CASTGDLYEQYF. The whole variable domain, remainder taken from reference TRBV7-2 and TRBJ2-7, is GAGVSQSPSNKVTEKGKDVELRCDPISGHTALYWYRQSLGQGLEFLIYFQGNSAPDKSGLPSDRFSAERTGGSVSTLTIQRTQQEDSAVYLCASTGDLYEQYFGPGTRLTVT.

The chain is built from TRBV7-9 and TRBJ2-5; TRBD2 aligns across 7 bases. Germline trimming cut 5 bases from V and 3 bases from J; bases unmatched to any gene: 9. CDR3 length: 15 amino acids. The germline V gene has CDR1 SEHNR and CDR2 FQNEAQ (reference sequence). CDR3 protein: CASSQGLERKETQYF. In nucleotides, the CDR3 is TGTGCCAGCAGCCAAGGACTAGAGCGGAAAGAGACCCAGTACTTC.